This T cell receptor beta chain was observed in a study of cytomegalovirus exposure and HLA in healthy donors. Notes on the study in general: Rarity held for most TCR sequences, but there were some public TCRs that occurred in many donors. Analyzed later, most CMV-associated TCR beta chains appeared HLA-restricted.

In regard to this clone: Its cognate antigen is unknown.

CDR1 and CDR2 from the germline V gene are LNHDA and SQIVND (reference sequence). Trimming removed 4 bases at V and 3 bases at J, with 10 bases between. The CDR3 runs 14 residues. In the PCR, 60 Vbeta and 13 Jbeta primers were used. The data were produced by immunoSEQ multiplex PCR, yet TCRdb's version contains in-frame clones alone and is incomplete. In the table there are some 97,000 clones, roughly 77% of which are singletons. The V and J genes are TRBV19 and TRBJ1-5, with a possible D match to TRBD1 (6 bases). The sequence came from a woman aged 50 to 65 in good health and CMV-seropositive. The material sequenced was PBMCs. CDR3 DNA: TGTGCCAGTAGTAGCGGACAGATCAATCAGCCCCAGCATTTT. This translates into CASSSGQINQPQHF.